One sample yielded the 25 T cell receptor beta chains listed below, sequenced in a study of CD8+ T cells in alopecia areata. Extracted from the samples, RNA was reverse transcribed into cDNA to serve as the sequencing template. Assay used: immunoSEQ multiplex PCR; TCRdb lists only in-frame clones, some missing. Here the sample spans fewer than 250,000 clones, roughly two fifths being singletons. Treatment in this sample: oral pan-JAK inhibitor, 5-10 mg twice daily. The source material was CD4+ T cells sorted from blood, sampled at approximately week 36, from a patient treated with tofacitinib. The receptor set was obtained from a human donor with alopecia areata.

This clone was seen more than once but under ten times. The gene calls are TRBV29-1 and TRBJ2-7, with D possibly being TRBD1 (5 bases). V dropped 0 bases and J dropped 2 bases, with 14 bases sitting between them. Germline CDR1 reads SQVTM; CDR2 reads ANQGSEA. This CDR3 comprises 15 residues. CDR3 sequence reads: CSVEDLRTTTYEQYF. The CDR3 DNA follows: TGCAGCGTTGAAGATCTCAGGACAACAACCTACGAGCAGTACTTC.

The V call is TRBV2, the J call TRBJ2-2, with 8 bases aligning to TRBD2. The CDR3 sequence is 15 residues long. CDR1 is SNHLY and CDR2 is FYNNEI in the germline V gene. Trimming took 5 bases from V and 0 from J; bases not matched to a gene: 2. CDR3 in DNA: TGTGCCAGCAGTATGACTAGCGCGAACACCGGGGAGCTGTTTTTT. Translated, it gives CASSMTSANTGELFF.

The chain joins TRBV7-6 to TRBJ2-1; D is ambiguous. V was trimmed by 4 bases and J by 9 bases, leaving 13 bases between them. CDR1 and CDR2 from the germline V gene are SGHVS and FNYEAQ. This CDR3 is 13 amino acids long. The CDR3 coding sequence is TGTGCCAGCAGCTGGGAAAGGAGAAGTGAGCAGTTCTTC. This translates into CASSWERRSEQFF.

This clone was recorded a few times. The V and J genes are TRBV7-9 and TRBJ2-7, with no clear D. The CDR3 covers 11 residues. The germline V and J ends were trimmed by 8 bases and 2 bases, with 7 bases remaining between them. Germline V gene data show CDR1 as SEHNR and CDR2 as FQNEAQ (reference sequence). CDR3 bases: TGTGCCAGCGGGTCTGCCTACGAGCAGTACTTC. Translated: CASGSAYEQYF.

This clone was counted between two and nine times. This chain links TRBV29-1 with TRBJ2-1, with D tentatively TRBD2 (6 bases). Per the germline V gene, CDR1 is SQVTM and CDR2 is ANQGSEA. This CDR3 region has 13 residues. The V and J ends lost 8 bases and 1 base respectively, with 12 bases between them. CDR3 coding DNA: TGCAGCTCCTTCGGGAGTTCCTACAATGAGCAGTTCTTC. It encodes CSSFGSSYNEQFF.

The V call is TRBV25-1, the J call TRBJ2-6; a possible D gene is TRBD1 (5 bases). Germline V CDR1 and CDR2: MGHDK, SYGVNS. V dropped 4 bases and J dropped 4 bases, with 11 bases sitting between them. The CDR3 extends over 15 amino acids. CDR3: CASSVPGKGANVLTF. The CDR3 DNA reads TGTGCCAGCAGTGTCCCAGGGAAAGGGGCCAACGTCCTGACTTTC.

The chain is built from TRBV19 and TRBJ2-3; 7 nucleotides match TRBD1. Trimming at V came to 6 bases and at J to 1 base, leaving 4 bases not matched to a gene. CDR1 and CDR2 from the germline V gene are LNHDA and SQIVND (reference sequence). CDR3 length: 14 amino acids. The CDR3 bases are TGTGCCAGTAGCCGGGACAGACGCACAGATACGCAGTATTTT. Protein: CASSRDRRTDTQYF. The full variable domain, completed using reference TRBV19 and TRBJ2-3, is DGGITQSPKYLFRKEGQNVTLSCEQNLNHDAMYWYRQDPGQGLRLIYYSQIVNDFQKGDIAEGYSVSREKKESFPLTVTSAQKNPTAFYLCASSRDRRTDTQYFGPGTRLTVL.

This clone came up once. The V and J genes are TRBV7-2 and TRBJ1-1; tentative D call: TRBD1 (5 bases). The CDR3 consists of 12 residues. Trimming took off 3 bases at V and 10 bases at J, with 12 bases between the two ends. Germline loops: CDR1 SGHTA, CDR2 FQGNSA. The CDR3 DNA follows: TGTGCCAGCAGCTTCCGGAGGGGAGGAGCTTTCTTT. Translation gives CASSFRRGGAFF.

This clone occurred a few times. Here the CDR3 DNA reads TGTGCCAGCAGCTTAGTGGCGGGGACTGGGGCCAACGTCCTGACTTTC. Amino acid sequence: CASSLVAGTGANVLTF. The genes are TRBV7-2 and TRBJ2-6, with D maybe TRBD2 (6 bases). The CDR3 totals 16 residues. Germline assignment: CDR1 SGHTA and CDR2 FQGNSA. Trimming left V 1 base short and J 2 bases short, with 9 bases between.

A note on this clone: At the DNA level, this CDR3 is encoded by other sequences in the same sample as well. The chain combines TRBV27 with TRBJ1-5; a possible D gene is TRBD1 (6 bases). The CDR3 spans 13 residues. CDR1 is MNHEY and CDR2 is SMNVEV in the germline V gene (reference sequence). Between the trimmed V and J ends, which lost 5 bases and 6 bases, there was a span of 11 bases. CDR3 in amino acids: CASSPQGGQPQHF. CDR3 sequence (DNA): TGTGCCAGCAGTCCACAGGGTGGTCAGCCCCAGCATTTT.

This CDR3 reads CASSADRDTEAFF. In DNA form, the CDR3 reads TGTGCCAGCAGCGCAGACAGGGACACTGAAGCTTTCTTT. This chain joins TRBV7-3 and TRBJ1-1, with 7 bases lining up with TRBD1. The length of the CDR3 is 13 residues. V lost 5 bases and J lost 3; bases outside the gene matches: 3. Germline loops: CDR1 SGHTA, CDR2 FQGTGA. Full variable domain (outside the CDR3, taken from reference TRBV7-3 and TRBJ1-1): GAGVSQTPSNKVTEKGKYVELRCDPISGHTALYWYRQSLGQGPEFLIYFQGTGAADDSGLPNDRFFAVRPEGSVSTLKIQRTERGDSAVYLCASSADRDTEAFFGQGTRLTVV.

The genes are TRBV6-6 and TRBJ2-1; TRBD2 agrees at 8 bases. V gave up 5 bases and J gave up 0 bases; unmatched junction bases: 6. The CDR3 is made up of 16 amino acids. In germline, CDR1 is MNHNY, CDR2 SVGAGI (reference sequence). The CDR3 DNA follows: TGTGCCAGCAGTACCCCAAGCGGGAGCTCCTACAATGAGCAGTTCTTC. Protein product: CASSTPSGSSYNEQFF.

This clone was observed a few times. V is TRBV6-6 and J is TRBJ2-2; TRBD1 might be the D (6 bases). With 4 bases removed from V and 4 bases from J, the gap between germline ends came to 10 bases. The CDR3 spans 14 residues. Germline assignment: CDR1 MNHNY and CDR2 SVGAGI (reference sequence). For the CDR3, the DNA is TGTGCCAGCAGTTGGGGGCCCACCACCGGGGAGCTGTTTTTT. Translated: CASSWGPTTGELFF.

This clone was seen a handful of times. The V call is TRBV20-1, the J call TRBJ2-2; D ambiguous. CDR1 is DFQATT and CDR2 is SNEGSKA in the germline V gene (reference sequence). With 3 bases removed from V and 6 bases from J, the gap between germline ends came to 5 bases. The CDR3 is made up of 11 amino acids. In nucleotides, the CDR3 is TGCAGTGCTAGTTCCGCCGGGGAGCTGTTTTTT. Its translation: CSASSAGELFF.

This CDR3 is CASSRVGAGDTQYF. The CDR3 DNA is TGCGCCAGCAGCCGTGTGGGAGCCGGAGATACGCAGTATTTT. J is TRBJ2-3 and V is TRBV5-1, with D possibly being TRBD2 (5 bases). The length of the CDR3 is 14 residues. V was cut by 4 bases and J by 5 bases, with 14 bases left in between. Germline V gene data show CDR1 as SGHRS and CDR2 as YFSETQ.

This clone was seen many times. V is TRBV6-6 and J is TRBJ1-2, with D tentatively TRBD1 (6 bases). The ends were cut back, 4 bases at V and 4 bases at J, with 16 bases in the middle. CDR3 length equals 15 residues. From germline, CDR1 is MNHNY and CDR2 SVGAGI (reference sequence). CDR3 amino acids: CASSSQGTPGYGYTF. The CDR3 DNA is TGTGCCAGCAGTTCTCAGGGGACCCCCGGCTATGGCTACACCTTC.

This clone was seen only once. The CDR3 here is CAISELSTDTQYF. For the CDR3, the DNA is TGTGCCATCAGTGAACTTTCCACAGATACGCAGTATTTT. This chain uses TRBV10-3 with TRBJ2-3; D is undetermined. Trimming took off 3 bases at V and 2 bases at J, with 6 bases between the two ends. The CDR3 covers 13 residues. The V gene's germline CDR1 is ENHRY and CDR2 SYGVKD.

The rearrangement joins TRBV2 to TRBJ1-1; no firm D call. Germline-derived CDR1 and CDR2 are SNHLY and FYNNEI. There are 13 residues in the CDR3. Trimming pared 6 bases from V and 12 bases from J, leaving 20 bases between. CDR3 amino acids: CASRAVSRLGTFF. DNA for the CDR3: TGTGCCAGCAGGGCTGTCTCGCGGTTGGGGACTTTCTTT.

CDR3 amino acids: CASSVAPGGPEAFF. CDR3 in DNA: TGTGCCAGCAGCGTAGCTCCGGGGGGGCCTGAAGCTTTCTTT. The chain uses TRBV9 and TRBJ1-1; weak D call: TRBD1 (6 bases). Germline V gene sequence: CDR1 SGDLS, CDR2 YYNGEE. The CDR3 runs to 14 residues. Trimming stripped 0 bases from V and 6 bases from J, with 12 bases between. The variable domain in full, completed from reference TRBV9 and TRBJ1-1, reads DSGVTQTPKHLITATGQRVTLRCSPRSGDLSVYWYQQSLDQGLQFLIQYYNGEERAKGNILERFSAQQFPDLHSELNLSSLELGDSALYFCASSVAPGGPEAFFGQGTRLTVV.

The chain uses TRBV29-1 and TRBJ1-2; D gene uncertain. Germline V CDR1 and CDR2: SQVTM, ANQGSEA. This CDR3 spans 13 amino acids. Deletions cut 1 base from V and 8 bases from J, with 14 bases between. The CDR3 sequence: CSVEGQQQRGYTF. The CDR3 DNA reads as TGCAGCGTTGAAGGGCAGCAACAGCGAGGCTACACCTTC.

The chain joins TRBV30 to TRBJ1-2; unclear D gene. This CDR3 region has 12 residues. The germline V and J ends were trimmed by 2 bases and 10 bases, with 14 bases remaining between them. The germline V gene has CDR1 GTSNPN and CDR2 SVGIG (reference sequence). The CDR3 sequence is CAWSSTRGLYTF. The CDR3 coding sequence is TGTGCCTGGAGTAGTACTAGAGGCCTCTACACCTTC.

The CDR3 DNA is TGCAGCGTTGAAGTGCTAGCGGGAGGATACAATGAGCAGTTCTTC. Its protein product is CSVEVLAGGYNEQFF. The chain recombines TRBV29-1 with TRBJ2-1; 11 bases are shared with TRBD2. From germline, CDR1 is SQVTM and CDR2 ANQGSEA. With 1 base clipped from V and 4 bases from J, the junction kept 3 bases outside the gene matches. The CDR3 runs 15 residues.

This clone was counted between two and nine times. At one of its ends the junction is not consistent with the germline gene, which may arise from a read error. The chain is built from TRBV29-1 and TRBJ2-5, with D perhaps being TRBD1 or TRBD2 (6 bases each). CDR3 size: 14 residues. Germline V gene lookup returns CDR1 SQVTM and CDR2 ANQGSEA. The chain's CDR3 is CSVDPGANHETQYF. The CDR3 nucleotides are TGCAGCGTTGATCCGGGGGCTAACCACGAGACCCAGTACTTC.

The V gene is TRBV29-1, the J gene TRBJ2-1; D ambiguous. V shed 6 bases and J shed 6 bases, with 15 bases lying between them. CDR3 length: 13 amino acids. Germline assignment: CDR1 SQVTM and CDR2 ANQGSEA. The CDR3: CSVYVTLGNEQFF. CDR3 DNA sequence: TGCAGCGTCTACGTGACGTTGGGCAATGAGCAGTTCTTC.

The rearrangement uses TRBV30 and TRBJ2-1; no clear D. Between the trimmed V and J ends, which lost 0 bases and 8 bases, there was a span of 11 bases. CDR1 is GTSNPN, CDR2 SVGIG, per germline (reference sequence). This CDR3 region has 13 residues. In DNA, the CDR3 is TGTGCCTGGAGTGTCAGGCTTAACTATGAGCAGTTCTTC. It translates to CAWSVRLNYEQFF.